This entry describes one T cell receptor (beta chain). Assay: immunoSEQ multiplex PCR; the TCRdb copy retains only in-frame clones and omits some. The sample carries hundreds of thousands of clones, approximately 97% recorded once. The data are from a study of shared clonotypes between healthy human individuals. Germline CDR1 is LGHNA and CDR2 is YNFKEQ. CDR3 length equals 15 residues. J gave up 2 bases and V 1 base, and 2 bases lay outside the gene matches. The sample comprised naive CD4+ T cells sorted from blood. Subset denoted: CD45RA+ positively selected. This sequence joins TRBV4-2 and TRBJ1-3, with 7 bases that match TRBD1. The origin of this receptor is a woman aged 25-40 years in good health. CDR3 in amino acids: CASSQADRAGNTIYF. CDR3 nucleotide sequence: TGTGCCAGCAGCCAAGCTGACAGGGCTGGAAACACCATATATTTT.